A single TCR beta chain is shown here with its context. Sequencing used immunoSEQ multiplex PCR; TCRdb keeps in-frame clones, though not all of them. This table holds under 120,000 clones, approximately 93% found once. V dropped 4 bases and J dropped 2; count of bases not matched to a gene: 9. Germline lookup yields CDR1 LGHNA and CDR2 YNFKEQ. CDR3 length equals 18 residues. This sample was taken from a study of T cell changes during pregnancy in multiple sclerosis. The clonotype was recovered from a female donor with multiple sclerosis, enrolled in a pregnancy study. The material sequenced was peripheral blood, taken after pregnancy. This chain links TRBV4-2 with TRBJ2-5; TRBD2 matches 14 bases. CDR3 bases: TGTGCCAGCAGCCCCCGACTAGCGGGGGGGCCAGGGCAAGAGACCCAGTACTTC. Its translation: CASSPRLAGGPGQETQYF.